Included here is one TCR beta chain sequence, with context. Those enrolled, adults aged 18 to 89 years, came from under 25 US areas. Shortly before study entry, within 2 weeks, exposed participants had met a COVID-19 case. The entry originates in a study of blood T cell repertoires in COVID-19. At the level of the study: Whether acute or convalescent, the COVID-19 samples came from the United States, Italy and Spain.

There are 15 residues in the CDR3. The germline V gene has CDR1 MGHRA and CDR2 YSYEKL. Trimming removed 3 bases from V and 7 bases from J, with 16 bases in between. Only in-frame clones appear in the TCRdb table, and some are missing; sequencing was by immunoSEQ multiplex PCR. The sample contains under 450,000 clones, more than 85% of which appear only once. The chain is built from TRBV4-1 and TRBJ2-1, with D uncertain. The clonotype originates from a woman in her thirties or forties who had been exposed to COVID-19. Sequenced: PBMCs or T cells enriched from blood (not recorded which). The CDR3 reads CASSQPRVTGNEQFF. The CDR3 nucleotides read TGCGCCAGCAGCCAGCCCCGGGTCACGGGTAATGAGCAGTTCTTC.